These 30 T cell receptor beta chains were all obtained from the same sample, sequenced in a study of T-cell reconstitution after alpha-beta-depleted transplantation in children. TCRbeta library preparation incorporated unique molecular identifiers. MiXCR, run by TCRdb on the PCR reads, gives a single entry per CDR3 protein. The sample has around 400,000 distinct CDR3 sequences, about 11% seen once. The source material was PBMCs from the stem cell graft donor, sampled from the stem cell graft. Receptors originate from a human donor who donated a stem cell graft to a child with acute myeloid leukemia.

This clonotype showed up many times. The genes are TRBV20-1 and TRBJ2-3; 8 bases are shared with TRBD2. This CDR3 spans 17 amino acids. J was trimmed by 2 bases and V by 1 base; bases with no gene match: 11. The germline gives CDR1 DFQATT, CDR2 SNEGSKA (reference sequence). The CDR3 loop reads CSARGLAGKPFTDTQYF. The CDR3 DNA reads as TGCAGTGCTAGAGGGCTAGCGGGCAAACCTTTCACAGATACGCAGTATTTT.

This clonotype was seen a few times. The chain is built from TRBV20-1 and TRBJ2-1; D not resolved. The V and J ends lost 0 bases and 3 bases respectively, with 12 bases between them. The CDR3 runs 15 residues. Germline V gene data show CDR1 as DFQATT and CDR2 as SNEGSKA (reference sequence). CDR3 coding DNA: TGCAGTGCTAGAGATTCCGACTTTAGCTACAATGAGCAGTTCTTC. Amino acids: CSARDSDFSYNEQFF.

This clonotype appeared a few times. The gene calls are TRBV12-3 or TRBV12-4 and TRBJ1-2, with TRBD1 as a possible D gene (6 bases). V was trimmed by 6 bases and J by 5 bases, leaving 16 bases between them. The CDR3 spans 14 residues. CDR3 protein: CASRGGGDTYGYTF. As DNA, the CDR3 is TGTGCCAGCAGGGGAGGCGGGGACACGTATGGCTACACCTTC.

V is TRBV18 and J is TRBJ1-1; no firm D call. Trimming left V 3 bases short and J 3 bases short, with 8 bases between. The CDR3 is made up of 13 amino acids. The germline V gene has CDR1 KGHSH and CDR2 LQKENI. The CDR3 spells CASSPLGDTEAFF. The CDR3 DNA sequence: TGTGCCAGCTCACCCCTTGGGGACACTGAAGCTTTCTTT.

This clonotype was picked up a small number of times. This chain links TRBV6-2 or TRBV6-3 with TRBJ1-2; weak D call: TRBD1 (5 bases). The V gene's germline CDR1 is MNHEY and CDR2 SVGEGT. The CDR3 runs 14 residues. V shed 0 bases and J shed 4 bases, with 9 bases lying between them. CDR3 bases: TGTGCCAGCAGTTACTCGAGACAGAGCTATGGCTACACCTTC. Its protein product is CASSYSRQSYGYTF.

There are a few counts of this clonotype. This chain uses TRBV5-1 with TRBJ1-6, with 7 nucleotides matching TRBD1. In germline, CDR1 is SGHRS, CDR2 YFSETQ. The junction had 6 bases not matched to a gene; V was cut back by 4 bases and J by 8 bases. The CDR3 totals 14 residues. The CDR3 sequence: CASSIGQDYSPLHF. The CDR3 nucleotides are TGCGCCAGCAGCATCGGACAGGACTATTCACCCCTCCACTTT.

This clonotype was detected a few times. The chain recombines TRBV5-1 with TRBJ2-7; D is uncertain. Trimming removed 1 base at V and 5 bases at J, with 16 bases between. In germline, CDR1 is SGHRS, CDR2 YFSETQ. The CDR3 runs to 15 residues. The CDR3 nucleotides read TGCGCCAGCAGCTTGTTCTCGGAAGGCGGAGACGAGCAGTACTTC. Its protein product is CASSLFSEGGDEQYF.

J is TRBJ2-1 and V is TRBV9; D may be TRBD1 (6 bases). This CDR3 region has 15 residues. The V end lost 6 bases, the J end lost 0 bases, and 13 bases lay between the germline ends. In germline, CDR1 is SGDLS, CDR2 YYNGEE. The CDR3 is CASNTQGSSYNEQFF. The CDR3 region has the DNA TGTGCCAGCAATACCCAGGGGAGCTCCTACAATGAGCAGTTCTTC. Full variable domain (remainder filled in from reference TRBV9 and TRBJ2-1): DSGVTQTPKHLITATGQRVTLRCSPRSGDLSVYWYQQSLDQGLQFLIQYYNGEERAKGNILERFSAQQFPDLHSELNLSSLELGDSALYFCASNTQGSSYNEQFFGPGTRLTVL.

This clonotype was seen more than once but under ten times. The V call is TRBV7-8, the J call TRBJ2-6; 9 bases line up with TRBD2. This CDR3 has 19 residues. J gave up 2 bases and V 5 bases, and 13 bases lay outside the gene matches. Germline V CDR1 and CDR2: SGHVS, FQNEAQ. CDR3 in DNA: TGTGCCAGCAGCCCCCGGAGCGGCGGGGGGGCAGCTGGGGCCAACGTCCTGACTTTC. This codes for CASSPRSGGGAAGANVLTF.

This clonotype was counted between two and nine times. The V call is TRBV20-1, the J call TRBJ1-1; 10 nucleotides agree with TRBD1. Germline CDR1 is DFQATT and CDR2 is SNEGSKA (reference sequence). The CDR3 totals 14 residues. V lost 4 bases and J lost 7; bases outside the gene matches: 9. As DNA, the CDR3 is TGCAGTGCTACAGGACAGGGGGACCACTATGAAGCTTTCTTT. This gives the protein CSATGQGDHYEAFF.

The CDR3 loop is CASSRDLRSYNEQFF. Written as DNA, the CDR3 is TGCGCCAGCAGCCGTGATCTCAGGTCCTACAATGAGCAGTTCTTC. This rearrangement joins TRBV5-1 to TRBJ2-1; D gene ambiguous. Germline V lookup: CDR1 SGHRS, CDR2 YFSETQ. V dropped 4 bases and J dropped 1 base, with 12 bases sitting between them. This CDR3 is 15 amino acids long.

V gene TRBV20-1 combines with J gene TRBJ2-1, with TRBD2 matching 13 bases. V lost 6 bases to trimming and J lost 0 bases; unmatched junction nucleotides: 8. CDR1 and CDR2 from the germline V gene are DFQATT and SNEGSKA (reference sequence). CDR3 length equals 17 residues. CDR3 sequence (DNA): TGCAGTGCAAAGGGACTAGCGGGGCTTAGCTCCTACAATGAGCAGTTCTTC. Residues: CSAKGLAGLSSYNEQFF.

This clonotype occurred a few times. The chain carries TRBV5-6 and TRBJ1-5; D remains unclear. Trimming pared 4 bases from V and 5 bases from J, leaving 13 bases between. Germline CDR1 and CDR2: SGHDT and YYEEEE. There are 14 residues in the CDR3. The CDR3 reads CASSTVADHQPQHF. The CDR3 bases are TGTGCCAGCAGCACGGTCGCCGACCATCAGCCCCAGCATTTT.

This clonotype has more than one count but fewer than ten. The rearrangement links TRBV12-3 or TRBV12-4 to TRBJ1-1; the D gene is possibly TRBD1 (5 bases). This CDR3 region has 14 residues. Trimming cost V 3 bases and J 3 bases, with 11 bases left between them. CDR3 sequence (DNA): TGTGCCAGCAGTTTGGGGGGTAAGGACACTGAAGCTTTCTTT. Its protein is CASSLGGKDTEAFF.

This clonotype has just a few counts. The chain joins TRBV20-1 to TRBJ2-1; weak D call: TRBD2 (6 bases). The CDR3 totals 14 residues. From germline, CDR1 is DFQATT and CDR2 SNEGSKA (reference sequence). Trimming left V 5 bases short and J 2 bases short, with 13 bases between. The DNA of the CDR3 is TGCAGTGCTCCTCTAGCGCTACCCTACAATGAGCAGTTCTTC. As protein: CSAPLALPYNEQFF.

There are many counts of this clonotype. CDR3 sequence reads: CASSEGNGYTF. The CDR3, as DNA: TGCGCCAGCAGCGAAGGAAATGGCTACACCTTC. The V and J genes are TRBV5-1 and TRBJ1-2; D unclear. V lost 4 bases to trimming and J lost 6 bases, with 7 bases between them. CDR1 and CDR2 (germline): SGHRS, YFSETQ. This CDR3 contains 11 residues.

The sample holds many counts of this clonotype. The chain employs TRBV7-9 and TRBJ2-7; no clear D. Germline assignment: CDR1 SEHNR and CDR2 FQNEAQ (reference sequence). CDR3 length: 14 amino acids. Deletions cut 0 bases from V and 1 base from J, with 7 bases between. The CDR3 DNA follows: TGTGCCAGCAGCTTAGCCCAACGGTCCTACGAGCAGTACGTC. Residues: CASSLAQRSYEQYV.

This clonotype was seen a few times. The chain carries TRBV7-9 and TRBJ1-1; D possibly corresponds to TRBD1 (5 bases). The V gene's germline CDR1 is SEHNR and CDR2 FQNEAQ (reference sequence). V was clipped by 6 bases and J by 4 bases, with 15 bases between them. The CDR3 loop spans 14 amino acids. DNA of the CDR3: TGTGCCAGCAGATTCGTAAGGGGAATCACTGAAGCTTTCTTT. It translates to CASRFVRGITEAFF.

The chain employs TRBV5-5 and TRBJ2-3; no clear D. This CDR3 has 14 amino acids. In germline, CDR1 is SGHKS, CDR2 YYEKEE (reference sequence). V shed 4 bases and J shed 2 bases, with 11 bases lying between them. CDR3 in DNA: TGTGCCAGCAGCCGAGTCGAAACCACAGATACGCAGTATTTT. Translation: CASSRVETTDTQYF.

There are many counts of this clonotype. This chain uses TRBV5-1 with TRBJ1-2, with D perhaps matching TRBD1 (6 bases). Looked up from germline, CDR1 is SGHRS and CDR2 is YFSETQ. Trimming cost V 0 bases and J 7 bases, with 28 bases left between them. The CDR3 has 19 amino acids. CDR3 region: CASSLDFGGRGALPGGYTF. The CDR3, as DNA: TGCGCCAGCAGCTTGGATTTCGGGGGGCGCGGCGCACTCCCGGGTGGCTACACCTTC.

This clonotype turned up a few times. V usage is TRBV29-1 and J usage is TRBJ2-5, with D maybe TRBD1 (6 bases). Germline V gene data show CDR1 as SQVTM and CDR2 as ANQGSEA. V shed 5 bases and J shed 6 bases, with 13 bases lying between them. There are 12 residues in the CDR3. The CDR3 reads CSVLIGTKTQYF. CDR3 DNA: TGCAGCGTTTTAATAGGGACAAAGACCCAGTACTTC.

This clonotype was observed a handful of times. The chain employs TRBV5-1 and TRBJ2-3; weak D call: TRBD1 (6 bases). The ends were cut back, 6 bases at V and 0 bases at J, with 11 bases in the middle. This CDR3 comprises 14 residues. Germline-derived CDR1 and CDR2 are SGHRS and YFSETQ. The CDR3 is CASTRDTSTDTQYF. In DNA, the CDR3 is TGCGCCAGCACGAGGGACACGAGCACAGATACGCAGTATTTT.

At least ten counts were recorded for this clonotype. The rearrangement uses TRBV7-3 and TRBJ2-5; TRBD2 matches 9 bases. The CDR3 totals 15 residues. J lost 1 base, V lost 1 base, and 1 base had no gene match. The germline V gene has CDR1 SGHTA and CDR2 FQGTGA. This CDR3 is CASSLSGGAQETQYF. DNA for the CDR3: TGTGCCAGCAGCTTAAGCGGGGGGGCCCAAGAGACCCAGTACTTC.

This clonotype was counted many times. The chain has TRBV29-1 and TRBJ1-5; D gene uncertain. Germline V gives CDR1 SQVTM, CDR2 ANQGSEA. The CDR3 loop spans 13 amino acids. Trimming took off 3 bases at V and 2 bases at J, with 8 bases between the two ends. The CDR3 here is CSVEIGGNQPQHF. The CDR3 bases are TGCAGCGTTGAGATCGGGGGCAATCAGCCCCAGCATTTT.

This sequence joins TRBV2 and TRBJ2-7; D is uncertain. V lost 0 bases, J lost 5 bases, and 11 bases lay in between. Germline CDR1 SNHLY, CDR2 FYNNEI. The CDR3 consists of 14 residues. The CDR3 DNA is TGTGCCAGCAGTGAAGCTTTAGGACGGAACGAGCAGTACGTC. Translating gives CASSEALGRNEQYV.

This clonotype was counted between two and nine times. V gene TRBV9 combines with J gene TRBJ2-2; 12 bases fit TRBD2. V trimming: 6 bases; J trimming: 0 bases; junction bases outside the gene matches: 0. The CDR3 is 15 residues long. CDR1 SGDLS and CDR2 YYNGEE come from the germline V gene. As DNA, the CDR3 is TGTGCCAGCACTAGCGGGAGGGCGAACACCGGGGAGCTGTTTTTT. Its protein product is CASTSGRANTGELFF.

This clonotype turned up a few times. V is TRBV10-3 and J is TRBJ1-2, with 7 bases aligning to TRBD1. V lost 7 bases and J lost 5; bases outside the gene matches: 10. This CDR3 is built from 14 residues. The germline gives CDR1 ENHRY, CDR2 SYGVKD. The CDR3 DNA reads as TGTGCCATCAACCCAGGGCAGGGACAGTATGGCTACACCTTC. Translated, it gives CAINPGQGQYGYTF.

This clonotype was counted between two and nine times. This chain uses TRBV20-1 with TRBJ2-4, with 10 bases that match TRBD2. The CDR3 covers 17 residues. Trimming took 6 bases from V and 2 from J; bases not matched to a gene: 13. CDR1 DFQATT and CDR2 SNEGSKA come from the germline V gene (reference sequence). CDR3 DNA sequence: TGCAGTGCGGGACGAGGGGCTAGCGGGGGTACCAAAAACATTCAGTACTTC. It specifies CSAGRGASGGTKNIQYF.

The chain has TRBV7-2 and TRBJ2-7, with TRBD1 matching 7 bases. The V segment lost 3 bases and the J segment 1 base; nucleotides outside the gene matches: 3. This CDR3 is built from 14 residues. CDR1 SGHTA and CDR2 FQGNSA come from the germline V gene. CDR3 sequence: CASSFTGASYEQYF. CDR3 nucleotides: TGTGCCAGCAGCTTTACAGGGGCTTCCTACGAGCAGTACTTC.

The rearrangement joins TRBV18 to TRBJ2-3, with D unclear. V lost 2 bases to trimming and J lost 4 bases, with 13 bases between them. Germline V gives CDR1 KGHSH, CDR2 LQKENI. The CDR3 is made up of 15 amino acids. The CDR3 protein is CASSPSSTEADTQYF. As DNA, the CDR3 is TGTGCCAGCTCACCATCTTCGACCGAGGCAGATACGCAGTATTTT. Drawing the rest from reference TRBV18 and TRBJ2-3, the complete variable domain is NAGVMQNPRHLVRRRGQEARLRCSPMKGHSHVYWYRQLPEEGLKFMVYLQKENIIDESGMPKERFSAEFPKEGPSILRIQQVVRGDSAAYFCASSPSSTEADTQYFGPGTRLTVL.